This T cell receptor (beta chain) is drawn from a study of blood T cell repertoires in COVID-19. Turning to the study itself: Researchers got acute and convalescent COVID-19 samples from the United States, Italy and Spain.

Assay used: immunoSEQ multiplex PCR; TCRdb lists only in-frame clones, some missing. There are about 200,000 clones in the sample; roughly 84% occur only once, and approximately 13% lies in the top ten. V lost 6 bases to trimming and J lost 8 bases; unmatched junction nucleotides: 7. In germline, CDR1 is KGHSH, CDR2 LQKENI. CDR3 length: 14 residues. This chain joins TRBV18 and TRBJ1-4; 9 positions match TRBD1. The source material was peripheral blood. The origin of this receptor is a human donor in a cohort sampled during active COVID-19. CDR3 sequence (DNA): TGTGCCAGCTCGCCAAGAGGGACAGGGGAAAAACTGTTTTTT. Translation gives CASSPRGTGEKLFF.